The 5 T cell receptor beta chains reported below all come from one sample, sequenced in a study of T cells after yellow fever vaccination. TCRdb re-called the 5' RACE reads through MiXCR, storing one row per CDR3 protein. The repertoire holds around 110,000 distinct CDR3 sequences, more than 7.5% seen once, with about 25% in the top ten. The sequenced sample was CD8+ T cells sorted from PBMCs, obtained 45 days after the yellow fever booster vaccination. These TCRs come from a man aged 25 to 45 who received the YFV17D yellow fever vaccine.

The chain combines TRBV7-9 with TRBJ1-6; D unresolved. With 4 bases removed from V and 13 bases from J, the gap between germline ends came to 11 bases. Germline V gene data show CDR1 as SEHNR and CDR2 as FQNEAQ (reference sequence). This CDR3 region has 12 residues. CDR3 amino acids: CASSYMISPLHF. CDR3 DNA sequence: TGTGCCAGCAGCTATATGATTTCGCCCCTCCACTTT.

This clonotype came up many times. The chain employs TRBV27 and TRBJ2-7; D is unresolved. V dropped 5 bases and J dropped 5 bases, with 13 bases sitting between them. Looked up from germline, CDR1 is MNHEY and CDR2 is SMNVEV (reference sequence). The CDR3 sequence is 13 residues long. Here the CDR3 DNA reads TGTGCCAGCAGTATTACCCTCCGAAACGAGCAGTACTTC. Residues: CASSITLRNEQYF.

This clonotype was seen at least ten times. The rearrangement uses TRBV28 and TRBJ2-3, with D possibly matching TRBD1 (6 bases). V gave up 5 bases and J gave up 7 bases, with 19 bases separating them. The CDR3 sequence is 15 residues long. CDR1 MDHEN and CDR2 SYDVKM come from the germline V gene. CDR3 protein: CASSPPGVGPNTQYF. For the CDR3, the DNA is TGTGCCAGCAGTCCTCCAGGGGTGGGTCCAAATACGCAGTATTTT. The full variable domain, rest sourced from reference TRBV28 and TRBJ2-3, is DVKVTQSSRYLVKRTGEKVFLECVQDMDHENMFWYRQDPGLGLRLIYFSYDVKMKEKGDIPEGYSVSREKKERFSLILESASTNQTSMYLCASSPPGVGPNTQYFGPGTRLTVL.

This clonotype was observed many times. The chain joins TRBV20-1 to TRBJ2-3; D not certain. Per germline, CDR1 DFQATT and CDR2 SNEGSKA (reference sequence). V lost 4 bases and J 6 bases, leaving 11 bases between the germline ends. The CDR3 spans 12 residues. Here the CDR3 reads CSAIDLPDTQYF. CDR3 bases: TGCAGTGCTATCGATCTGCCTGATACGCAGTATTTT.

Many counts were recorded for this clonotype. The V and J genes are TRBV7-9 and TRBJ2-5; the D gene is possibly TRBD2 (6 bases). Per the germline V gene, CDR1 is SEHNR and CDR2 is FQNEAQ (reference sequence). V was trimmed by 1 base and J by 5 bases, leaving 17 bases between them. The CDR3 consists of 16 residues. CDR3 in amino acids: CASSLGSWDREETQYF. Here the CDR3 DNA reads TGTGCCAGCAGCTTAGGTTCGTGGGATCGGGAGGAGACCCAGTACTTC.